The 16 T cell receptor beta chains below were found in one sample sequenced in a study of T cell responses to AZD1222 COVID-19 vaccine. Assay used: immunoSEQ multiplex PCR; TCRdb lists only in-frame clones, some missing. The table includes 150,000 to 200,000 clones, roughly 92% detected once. Sample: peripheral blood, taken 28 days after the second AZD1222 dose. Receptors were obtained from an adult who received the AZD1222 COVID-19 vaccine.

CDR3 protein: CASSPNTGAGNTIYF. The CDR3 DNA reads as TGTGCCAGCAGCCCTAACACCGGGGCTGGAAACACCATATATTTT. The chain employs TRBV7-9 and TRBJ1-3; no firm D call. V dropped 5 bases and J dropped 2 bases, with 13 bases sitting between them. Germline V CDR1 and CDR2: SEHNR, FQNEAQ (reference sequence). The CDR3 is 15 residues long.

The V and J genes are TRBV6-2 or TRBV6-3 and TRBJ1-6; D remains unclear. This CDR3 spans 19 amino acids. CDR1 and CDR2 from the germline V gene are MNHEY and SVGEGT. V was shortened by 0 bases and J by 0 bases, with 15 bases between the two germline ends. CDR3 bases: TGTGCCAGCAGTTACTCGCGTTCTTCGGGCAACTCCTATAATTCACCCCTCCACTTT. Amino acids: CASSYSRSSGNSYNSPLHF.

The gene calls are TRBV3-1 (or the pseudogene TRBV3-2) and TRBJ1-6, with D unresolved. Germline assignment: CDR1 LGHDT and CDR2 YNNKEL (reference sequence). V lost 4 bases to trimming and J lost 1 base, with 8 bases between them. The CDR3 totals 15 residues. CDR3 protein: CASSLGRSYNSPLHF. In DNA form, the CDR3 reads TGTGCCAGCAGCCTTGGTCGGTCCTATAATTCACCCCTCCACTTT.

This clone was counted a single time. The gene calls are TRBV5-1 and TRBJ2-1; D possibly corresponds to TRBD2 (6 bases). Trimming shortened V by 6 bases and J by 4 bases, and 14 bases separated the two germline ends. Germline V gene sequence: CDR1 SGHRS, CDR2 YFSETQ. The CDR3 has 14 amino acids. The CDR3 is CASTPRGDYNEQFF. CDR3 coding DNA: TGCGCCAGCACTCCCCGCGGGGATTACAATGAGCAGTTCTTC.

J is TRBJ1-3 and V is TRBV28; D not certain. The germline V and J ends were trimmed by 6 bases and 0 bases, with 12 bases remaining between them. This CDR3 comprises 15 residues. Germline values: CDR1 MDHEN, CDR2 SYDVKM. The CDR3 is CASRPTAFSGNTIYF. DNA of the CDR3: TGTGCCAGCAGGCCTACAGCTTTCTCTGGAAACACCATATATTTT.

The gene calls are TRBV5-5 and TRBJ2-7; 8 nucleotides line up with TRBD1. The CDR3 covers 14 residues. Per germline, CDR1 SGHKS and CDR2 YYEKEE (reference sequence). The ends lost 6 bases at V and 6 bases at J; junction bases unmatched: 11. CDR3 nucleotide sequence: TGTGCCAGCAAATCCTGGACAGGGCCTTCCGAGCAGTACTTC. Its protein product is CASKSWTGPSEQYF.

V is TRBV5-1 and J is TRBJ1-1, with a tentative D call TRBD1 (6 bases). V was clipped by 4 bases and J by 0 bases, with 16 bases between them. In germline, CDR1 is SGHRS, CDR2 YFSETQ. The CDR3 length is 16 residues. Written as DNA, the CDR3 is TGCGCCAGCAGCGGTGGCATTCGGACAGTGAACACTGAAGCTTTCTTT. Residues: CASSGGIRTVNTEAFF.

The chain recombines TRBV7-8 with TRBJ2-2; D may be TRBD2 (6 bases). In germline, CDR1 is SGHVS, CDR2 FQNEAQ. This CDR3 is built from 16 residues. V lost 2 bases, J lost 0 bases, and 10 bases lay in between. The DNA of the CDR3 is TGTGCCAGCAGCTTACAGGTAGCGGCGAACACCGGGGAGCTGTTTTTT. Its translation is CASSLQVAANTGELFF.

The V call is TRBV29-1, the J call TRBJ2-1; D gene uncertain. Germline V gives CDR1 SQVTM, CDR2 ANQGSEA. The CDR3 has 11 residues. The V gene lost 8 bases and the J gene lost 3 bases, with 8 bases spanning the gap. The CDR3 here is CSTQVYNEQFF. In DNA form, the CDR3 reads TGCAGCACCCAGGTCTACAATGAGCAGTTCTTC.

This chain links TRBV5-1 with TRBJ2-2, with a tentative D call TRBD2 (5 bases). The V gene's germline CDR1 is SGHRS and CDR2 YFSETQ. CDR3 size: 14 residues. The ends were cut back, 2 bases at V and 5 bases at J, with 10 bases in the middle. The CDR3 here is CASSLPGSTGELFF. The CDR3 coding sequence is TGCGCCAGCAGCTTACCGGGGTCGACCGGGGAGCTGTTTTTT.

The chain carries TRBV16 and TRBJ1-1, with no clear D. Germline V gene sequence: CDR1 KGHSY, CDR2 FQNENV. The CDR3 is 14 amino acids. The V gene lost 0 bases and the J gene lost 4 bases, with 9 bases spanning the gap. This CDR3 is CASSQSRGGTEAFF. In DNA form, the CDR3 reads TGTGCCAGCAGCCAATCGCGGGGAGGCACTGAAGCTTTCTTT.

Turning to this clone: The junction differs from germline at one of its ends, possibly a read error. The genes are TRBV12-3 or TRBV12-4 and TRBJ2-1; 11 bases agree with TRBD2. The CDR3 runs 13 residues. The CDR3 loop reads CASSLAGGGEQFF. Here the CDR3 DNA reads TGTGCCAGCAGTCTAGCGGGAGGCGGTGAGCAGTTCTTC.

The chain carries TRBV29-1 and TRBJ1-1; D gene uncertain. V lost 4 bases and J lost 6, with 6 bases in between. Germline V lookup: CDR1 SQVTM, CDR2 ANQGSEA. The CDR3 consists of 10 residues. CDR3 coding DNA: TGCAGCGTTGTGCTCTCTGAAGCTTTCTTT. This translates into CSVVLSEAFF.

For this clone: The junction does not match germline at one end; this may be a read error. J is TRBJ1-3 and V is TRBV14; D remains unclear. The CDR3 contains 16 residues. CDR1 SGHDN and CDR2 FVKESK come from the germline V gene. The CDR3 nucleotides read TGTGCCAGCAGCAAAGACGTGGGTTCCTCTGGAAACACCATATATTTT. It is translated as CASSKDVGSSGNTIYF.

Only one count was recorded for this clone. J is TRBJ1-3 and V is TRBV30; TRBD1 agrees at 7 bases. The CDR3 is 15 residues long. The trim removed 0 bases at V and 4 bases at J, leaving 6 bases unmatched. Germline CDR1 is GTSNPN and CDR2 is SVGIG (reference sequence). The CDR3: CAWSVDQGGGNTIYF. For the CDR3, the DNA is TGTGCCTGGAGTGTGGACCAGGGGGGCGGAAACACCATATATTTT.

The rearrangement uses TRBV19 and TRBJ2-1; D call uncertain. The CDR3 spans 14 residues. The germline V gene has CDR1 LNHDA and CDR2 SQIVND (reference sequence). The V and J ends lost 9 bases and 7 bases respectively, with 19 bases between them. CDR3 DNA sequence: TGTGCCAGCAGACCTACCATACTACAAAATGAGCAGTTCTTC. Amino acids: CASRPTILQNEQFF.